This T cell receptor (beta chain) was retrieved from a study of T cell responses to AZD1222 COVID-19 vaccine. Study conclusions and caveats: Females made up more of the donors, who were largely white British, and clonal diversity may have come out too low. In the spike-specific TCR repertoire, nearly half reportedly target unmutated variant regions. Repertoires were sampled only after the peak T cell response.

V dropped 0 bases and J dropped 5 bases, with 9 bases sitting between them. This CDR3 comprises 14 residues. CDR1 and CDR2 (germline): LNHDA, SQIVND (reference sequence). Method: immunoSEQ multiplex PCR; TCRdb's copy keeps in-frame clones and lacks some. In the table there are about 120,000 clones, 90% of which are singletons. Concerning this clone: Its antigen is not identified.

The receptor was isolated from an adult in good health. This rearrangement joins TRBV19 to TRBJ2-3; possibly TRBD2 for D (6 bases). Sequenced here: peripheral blood, sampled on day 0 of MenACWY control vaccination. CDR3 coding DNA: TGTGCCAGTAGTATAGATTGGCGGGAAGATACGCAGTATTTT. Translated: CASSIDWREDTQYF.